This T cell receptor beta chain was recovered during a study of tumor-infiltrating lymphocytes in localized non-small cell lung cancer. For the study at large: Patients included smokers and never-smokers with various histologies, some sampled after neoadjuvant chemotherapy. Resected tumor was paired with non-adjacent uninvolved lung from the same patient. General study points: No link was found between tumor T-cell fraction and recurrence-free survival. Different pieces of the same tissue went to different assays, confounding technical variation with intratumor heterogeneity.

This clone came up once. The antigen remains unidentified. The assay was immunoSEQ multiplex PCR, and TCRdb's table has in-frame clones only and misses some. Among fewer than 25,000 clones listed, around 67% were seen once. This clonotype was sampled from a human donor with non-small cell lung cancer. The sequencing input was lung tumor tissue.

Here the CDR3 reads CATSRDASADQHTF. The CDR3, as DNA: TGTGCCACCAGCAGAGATGCATCGGCAGACCAGCACACCTTC. The genes are TRBV15 and TRBJ1-2, with D unresolved. This CDR3 contains 14 residues. CDR1 is LNHNV and CDR2 is YYDKDF in the germline V gene (reference sequence). The ends were cut back, 0 bases at V and 12 bases at J, with 17 bases in the middle.